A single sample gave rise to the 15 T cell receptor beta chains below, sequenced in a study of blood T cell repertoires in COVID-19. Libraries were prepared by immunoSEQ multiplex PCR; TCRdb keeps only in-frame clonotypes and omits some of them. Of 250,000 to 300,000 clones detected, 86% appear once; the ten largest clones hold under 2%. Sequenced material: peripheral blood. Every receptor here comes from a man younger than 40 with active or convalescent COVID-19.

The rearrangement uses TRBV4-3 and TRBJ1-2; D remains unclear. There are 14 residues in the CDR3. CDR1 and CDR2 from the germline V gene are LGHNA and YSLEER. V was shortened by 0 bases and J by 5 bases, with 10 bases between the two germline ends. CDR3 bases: TGCGCCAGCAGCCAAGATCTCAGGAATTATGGCTACACCTTC. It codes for CASSQDLRNYGYTF.

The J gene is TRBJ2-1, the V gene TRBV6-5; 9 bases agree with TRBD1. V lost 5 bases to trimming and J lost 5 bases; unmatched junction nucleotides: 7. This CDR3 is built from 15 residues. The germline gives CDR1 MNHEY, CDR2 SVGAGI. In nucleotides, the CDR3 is TGTGCCAGCAGTCCACCCGGGACAGGGAACAATGAGCAGTTCTTC. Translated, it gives CASSPPGTGNNEQFF.

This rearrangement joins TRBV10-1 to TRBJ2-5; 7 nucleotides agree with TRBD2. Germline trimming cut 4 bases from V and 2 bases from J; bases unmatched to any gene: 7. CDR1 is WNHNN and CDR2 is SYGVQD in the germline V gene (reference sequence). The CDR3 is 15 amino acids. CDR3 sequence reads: CASSASAGPQETQYF. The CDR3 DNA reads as TGCGCCAGCAGTGCGTCAGCGGGGCCGCAAGAGACCCAGTACTTC.

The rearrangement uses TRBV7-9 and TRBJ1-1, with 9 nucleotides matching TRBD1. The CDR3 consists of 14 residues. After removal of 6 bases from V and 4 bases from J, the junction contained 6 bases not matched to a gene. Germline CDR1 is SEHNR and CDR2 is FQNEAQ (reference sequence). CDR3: CASRLDRGVTEAFF. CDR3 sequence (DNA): TGTGCCAGCAGGCTCGACAGGGGGGTCACTGAAGCTTTCTTT.

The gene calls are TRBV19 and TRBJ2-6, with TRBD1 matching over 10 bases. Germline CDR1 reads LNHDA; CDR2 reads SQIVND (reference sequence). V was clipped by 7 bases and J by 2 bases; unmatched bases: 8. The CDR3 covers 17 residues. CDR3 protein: CASTRTGGSAGANVLTF. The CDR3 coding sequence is TGTGCCAGTACCAGGACAGGGGGTTCTGCTGGGGCCAACGTCCTGACTTTC.

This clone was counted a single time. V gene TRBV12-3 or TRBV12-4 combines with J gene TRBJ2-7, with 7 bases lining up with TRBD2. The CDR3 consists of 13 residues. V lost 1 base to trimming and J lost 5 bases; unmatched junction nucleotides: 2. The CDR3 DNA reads TGTGCCAGCAGTTTAGGGGGGAGGGACGAGCAGTACTTC. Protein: CASSLGGRDEQYF.

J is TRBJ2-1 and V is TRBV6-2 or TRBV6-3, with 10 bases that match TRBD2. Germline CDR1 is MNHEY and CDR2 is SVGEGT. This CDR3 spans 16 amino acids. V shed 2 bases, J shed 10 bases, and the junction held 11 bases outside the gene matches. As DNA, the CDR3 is TGTGCCAGCAGTTACCGGCGAGCGGGGGGGCCACAGGAGCAGTTCTTC. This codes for CASSYRRAGGPQEQFF.

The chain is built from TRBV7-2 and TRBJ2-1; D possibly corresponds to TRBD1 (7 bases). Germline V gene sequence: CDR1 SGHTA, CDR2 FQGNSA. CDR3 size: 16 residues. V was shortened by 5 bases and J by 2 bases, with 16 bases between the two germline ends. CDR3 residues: CASSTRTGGAYNEQFF. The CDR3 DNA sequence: TGTGCCAGCAGCACGAGGACAGGCGGGGCCTACAATGAGCAGTTCTTC.

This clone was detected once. CDR3 coding DNA: TGTGCCAGCAGTGAAGTGCCGGGACACCAATACGAGCAGTACTTC. This encodes CASSEVPGHQYEQYF. This chain uses TRBV6-1 with TRBJ2-7; tentative D call: TRBD1 (6 bases). V dropped 1 base and J dropped 4 bases, with 14 bases sitting between them. Germline V gene sequence: CDR1 MNHNS, CDR2 SASEGT. The CDR3 is 15 residues long.

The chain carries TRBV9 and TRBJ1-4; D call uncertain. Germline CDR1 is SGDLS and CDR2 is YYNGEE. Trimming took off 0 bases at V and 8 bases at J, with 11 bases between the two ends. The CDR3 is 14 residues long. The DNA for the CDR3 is TGTGCCAGCAGCGTAGACCGACGGGGAGAAAAACTGTTTTTT. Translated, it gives CASSVDRRGEKLFF.

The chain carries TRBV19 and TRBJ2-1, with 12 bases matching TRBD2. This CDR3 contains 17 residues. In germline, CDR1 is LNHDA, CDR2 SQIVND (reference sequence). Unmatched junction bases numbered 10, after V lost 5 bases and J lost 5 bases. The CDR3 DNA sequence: TGTGCCAGTAGTCACGACCGAACTAGCGGGGGGAACAATGAGCAGTTCTTC. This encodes CASSHDRTSGGNNEQFF.

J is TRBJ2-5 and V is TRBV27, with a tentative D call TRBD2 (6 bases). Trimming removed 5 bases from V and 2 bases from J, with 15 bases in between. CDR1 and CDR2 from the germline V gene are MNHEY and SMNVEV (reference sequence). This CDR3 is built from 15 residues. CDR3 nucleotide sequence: TGTGCCAGCAGTCCATGGGCGGGGACTCAAGAGACCCAGTACTTC. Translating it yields CASSPWAGTQETQYF.

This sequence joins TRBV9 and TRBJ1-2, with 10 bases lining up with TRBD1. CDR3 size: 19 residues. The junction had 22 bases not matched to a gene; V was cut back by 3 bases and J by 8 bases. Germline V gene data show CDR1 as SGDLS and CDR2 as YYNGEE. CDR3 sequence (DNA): TGTGCCAGCAGCGCGGCCGGACAGGGGGAGATGTGGGGTGGAGAAGGCTACACCTTC. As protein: CASSAAGQGEMWGGEGYTF.

The CDR3 nucleotides are TGTGCCAGCAGTGAAGTCCACCCCGCAGGGCGGCAGAGGCCCCAGCATTTT. Its protein is CASSEVHPAGRQRPQHF. The rearrangement uses TRBV2 and TRBJ1-5; the D gene is possibly TRBD1 (5 bases). Trimming stripped 1 base from V and 9 bases from J, with 22 bases between. CDR3 size: 17 residues. In germline, CDR1 is SNHLY, CDR2 FYNNEI.

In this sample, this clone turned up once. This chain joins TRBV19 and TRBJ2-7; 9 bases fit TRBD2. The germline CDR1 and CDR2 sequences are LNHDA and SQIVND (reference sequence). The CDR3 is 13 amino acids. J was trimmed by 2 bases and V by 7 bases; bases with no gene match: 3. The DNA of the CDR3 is TGTGCCAGTAAAGCTAGCGGGGCCTACGAGCAGTACTTC. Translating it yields CASKASGAYEQYF.